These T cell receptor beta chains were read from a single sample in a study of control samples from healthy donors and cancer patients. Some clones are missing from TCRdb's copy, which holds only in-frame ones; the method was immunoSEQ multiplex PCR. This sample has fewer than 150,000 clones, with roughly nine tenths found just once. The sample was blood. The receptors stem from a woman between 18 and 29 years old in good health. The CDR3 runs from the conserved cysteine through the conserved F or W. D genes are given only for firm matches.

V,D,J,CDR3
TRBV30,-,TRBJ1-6,CAWDAWTDSWKLDGSYNSPLHF
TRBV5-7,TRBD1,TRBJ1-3,CASSLTPGRGVGNTIYF
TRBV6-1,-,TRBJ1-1,CASSEVPQNTEAFF
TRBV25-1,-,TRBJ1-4,CASSEEYGGVEKLFF
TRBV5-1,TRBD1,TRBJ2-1,CASSSGQGYEQFF
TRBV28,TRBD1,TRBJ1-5,CASSLGQANQPQHF
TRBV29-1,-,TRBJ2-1,CSAVGTPKGYNEQFF
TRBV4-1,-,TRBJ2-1,CASSQVAGENEQFF
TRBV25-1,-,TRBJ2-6,CASSRGSGANVLTF
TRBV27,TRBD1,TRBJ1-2,CASSKLGQSLNGYTF
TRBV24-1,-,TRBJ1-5,CATSDLAGFCSNQPQHF
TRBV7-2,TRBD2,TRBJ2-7,CASSAKTSGGVEQYF
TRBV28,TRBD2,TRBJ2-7,CASTGGSYEQYF
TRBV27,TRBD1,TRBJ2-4,CATLGTGDFLDKNIQYF
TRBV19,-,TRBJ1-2,CASSIYTGPGYGYTF
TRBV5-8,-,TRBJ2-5,CASSLGDQETQYF
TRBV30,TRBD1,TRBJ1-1,CAWSVRVGGGNTEAFF
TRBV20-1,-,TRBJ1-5,CSASPGGRDQPQHF
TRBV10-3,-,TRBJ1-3,CAISESNFSGNTIYF
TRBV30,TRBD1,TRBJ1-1,CAWGTGAGEAFF
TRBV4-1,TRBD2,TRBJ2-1,CASSPSDSGRNYNEQFF
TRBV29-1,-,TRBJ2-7,CSVVSALGETYEQYF
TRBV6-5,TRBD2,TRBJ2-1,CASIKGGLVYNEQFF
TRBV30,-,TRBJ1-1,CAWKPNTEAFF
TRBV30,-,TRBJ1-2,CAWSGPQVVNGYTF
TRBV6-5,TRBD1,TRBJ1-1,CASSSRTGRFTEAFF
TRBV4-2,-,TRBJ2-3,CASSQDPADTQYF
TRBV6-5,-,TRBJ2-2,CASSYSKGRLFF
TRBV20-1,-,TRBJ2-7,CSANEQYF
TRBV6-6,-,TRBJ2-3,CASKTAGYTDTQYF
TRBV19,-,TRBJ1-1,CASSTGVTEAFF